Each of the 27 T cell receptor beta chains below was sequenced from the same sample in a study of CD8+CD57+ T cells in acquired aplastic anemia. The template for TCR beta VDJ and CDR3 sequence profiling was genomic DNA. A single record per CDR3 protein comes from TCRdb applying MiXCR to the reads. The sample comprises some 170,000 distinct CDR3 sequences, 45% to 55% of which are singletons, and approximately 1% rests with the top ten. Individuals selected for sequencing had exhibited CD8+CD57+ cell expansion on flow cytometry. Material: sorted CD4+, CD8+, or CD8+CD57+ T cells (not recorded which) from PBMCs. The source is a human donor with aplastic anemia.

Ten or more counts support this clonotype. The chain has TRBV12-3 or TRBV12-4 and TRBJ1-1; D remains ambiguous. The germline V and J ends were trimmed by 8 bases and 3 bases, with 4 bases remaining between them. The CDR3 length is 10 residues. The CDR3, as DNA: TGTGCCAGCGCCCACACTGAAGCTTTCTTT. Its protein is CASAHTEAFF.

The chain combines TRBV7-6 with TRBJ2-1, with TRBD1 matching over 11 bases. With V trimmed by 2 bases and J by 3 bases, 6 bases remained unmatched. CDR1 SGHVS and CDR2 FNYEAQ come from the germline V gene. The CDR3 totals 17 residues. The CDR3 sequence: CASSLIPGQGVYNEQFF. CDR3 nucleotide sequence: TGTGCCAGCAGCTTAATCCCGGGACAGGGGGTCTACAATGAGCAGTTCTTC. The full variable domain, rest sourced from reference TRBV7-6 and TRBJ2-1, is GAGVSQSPRYKVTKRGQDVALRCDPISGHVSLYWYRQALGQGPEFLTYFNYEAQQDKSGLPNDRFSAERPEGSISTLTIQRTEQRDSAMYRCASSLIPGQGVYNEQFFGPGTRLTVL.

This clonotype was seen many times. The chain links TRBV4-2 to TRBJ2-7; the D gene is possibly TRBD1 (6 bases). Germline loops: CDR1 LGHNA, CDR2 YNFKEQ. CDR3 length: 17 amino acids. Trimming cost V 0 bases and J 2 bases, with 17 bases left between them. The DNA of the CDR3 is TGTGCCAGCAGCCAAGAACACGGCGTAACAGGGACCTACGAGCAGTACTTC. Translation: CASSQEHGVTGTYEQYF.

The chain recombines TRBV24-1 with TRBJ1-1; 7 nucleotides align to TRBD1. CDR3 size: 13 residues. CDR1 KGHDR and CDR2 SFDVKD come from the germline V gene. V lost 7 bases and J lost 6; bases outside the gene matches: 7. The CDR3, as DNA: TGTGCCACCAGCTTAACAGGGGCTTCTGAAGCTTTCTTT. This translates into CATSLTGASEAFF.

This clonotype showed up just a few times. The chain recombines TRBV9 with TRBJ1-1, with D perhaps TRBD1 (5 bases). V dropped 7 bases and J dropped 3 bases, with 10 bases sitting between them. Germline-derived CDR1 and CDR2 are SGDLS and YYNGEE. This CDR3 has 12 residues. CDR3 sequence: CASRGGDTEAFF. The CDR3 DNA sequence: TGTGCCAGCCGCGGGGGGGACACTGAAGCTTTCTTT. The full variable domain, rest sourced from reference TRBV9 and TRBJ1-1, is DSGVTQTPKHLITATGQRVTLRCSPRSGDLSVYWYQQSLDQGLQFLIQYYNGEERAKGNILERFSAQQFPDLHSELNLSSLELGDSALYFCASRGGDTEAFFGQGTRLTVV.

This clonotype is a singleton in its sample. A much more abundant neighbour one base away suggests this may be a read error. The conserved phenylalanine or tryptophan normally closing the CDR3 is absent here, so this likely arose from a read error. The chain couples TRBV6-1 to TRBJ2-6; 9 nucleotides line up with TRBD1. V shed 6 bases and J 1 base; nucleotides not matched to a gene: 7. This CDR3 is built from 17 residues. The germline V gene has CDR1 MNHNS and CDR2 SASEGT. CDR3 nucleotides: TGTGCCAGCAGAGGGACAGGGAAAATTTCTGGGGCCAACGTCCTGACTTTA. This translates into CASRGTGKISGANVLTL.

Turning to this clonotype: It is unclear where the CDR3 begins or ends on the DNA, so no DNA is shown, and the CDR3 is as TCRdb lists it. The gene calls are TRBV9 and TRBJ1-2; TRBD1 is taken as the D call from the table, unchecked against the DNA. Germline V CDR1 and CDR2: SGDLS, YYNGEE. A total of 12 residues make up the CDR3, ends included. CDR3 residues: CASSVGGGAATF.

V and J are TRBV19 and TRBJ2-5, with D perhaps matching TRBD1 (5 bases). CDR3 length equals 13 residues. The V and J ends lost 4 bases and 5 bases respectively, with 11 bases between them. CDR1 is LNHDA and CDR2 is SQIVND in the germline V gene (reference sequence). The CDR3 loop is CASSSTGAETQYF. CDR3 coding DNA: TGTGCCAGTAGTAGCACAGGAGCTGAGACCCAGTACTTC.

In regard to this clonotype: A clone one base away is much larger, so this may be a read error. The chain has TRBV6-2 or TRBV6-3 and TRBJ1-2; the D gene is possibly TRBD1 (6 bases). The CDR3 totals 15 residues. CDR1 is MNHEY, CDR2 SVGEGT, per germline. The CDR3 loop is CVSSSTGPEGYGYTF. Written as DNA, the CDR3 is TGTGTCAGCAGCTCGACAGGACCAGAGGGCTATGGCTACACCTTC.

The CDR3 bases are TGCAGCGTTGAAGAGGCCGCCAAGCTTGGCCCCCAGCATTTT. This gives the protein CSVEEAAKLGPQHF. This chain links TRBV29-1 with TRBJ1-5; D gene unclear. The germline V and J ends were trimmed by 0 bases and 10 bases, with 16 bases remaining between them. CDR3 length equals 14 residues. Germline V gives CDR1 SQVTM, CDR2 ANQGSEA.

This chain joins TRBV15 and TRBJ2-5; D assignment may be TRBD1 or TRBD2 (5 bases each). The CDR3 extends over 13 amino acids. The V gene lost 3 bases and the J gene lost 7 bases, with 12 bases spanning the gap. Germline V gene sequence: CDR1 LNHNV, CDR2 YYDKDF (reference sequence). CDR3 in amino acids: CATSSISGTTQYF. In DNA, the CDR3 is TGTGCCACCAGCAGTATATCTGGGACGACCCAGTACTTC.

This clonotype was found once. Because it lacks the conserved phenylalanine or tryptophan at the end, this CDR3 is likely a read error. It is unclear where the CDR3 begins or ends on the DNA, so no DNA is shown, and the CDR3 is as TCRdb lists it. CDR3: CASSGSFIS. The rearrangement joins TRBV2 to TRBJ2-2. Per germline, CDR1 SNHLY and CDR2 FYNNEI. Termini included, the CDR3 measures 9 amino acids.

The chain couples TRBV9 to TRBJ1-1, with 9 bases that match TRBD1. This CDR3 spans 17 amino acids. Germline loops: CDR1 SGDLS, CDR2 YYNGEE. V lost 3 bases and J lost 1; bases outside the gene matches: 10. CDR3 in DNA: TGTGCCAGCAGCGCCCCTGGGACAGGGCCCTGGAACACTGAAGCTTTCTTT. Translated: CASSAPGTGPWNTEAFF. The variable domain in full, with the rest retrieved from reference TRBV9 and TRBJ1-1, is DSGVTQTPKHLITATGQRVTLRCSPRSGDLSVYWYQQSLDQGLQFLIQYYNGEERAKGNILERFSAQQFPDLHSELNLSSLELGDSALYFCASSAPGTGPWNTEAFFGQGTRLTVV.

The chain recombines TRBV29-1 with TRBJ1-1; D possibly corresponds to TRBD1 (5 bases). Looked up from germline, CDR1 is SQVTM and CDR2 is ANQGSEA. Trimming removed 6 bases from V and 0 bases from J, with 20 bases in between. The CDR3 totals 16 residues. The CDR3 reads CSVGGPGTYMNTEAFF. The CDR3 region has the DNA TGCAGCGTCGGAGGGCCAGGGACCTACATGAACACTGAAGCTTTCTTT.

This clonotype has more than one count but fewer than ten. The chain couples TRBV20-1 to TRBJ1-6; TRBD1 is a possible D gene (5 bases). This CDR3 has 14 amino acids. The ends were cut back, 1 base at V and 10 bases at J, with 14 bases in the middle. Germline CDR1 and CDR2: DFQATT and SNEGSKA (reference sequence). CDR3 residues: CSARVTAGESPLHF. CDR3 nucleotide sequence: TGCAGTGCTAGAGTGACAGCCGGGGAATCACCCCTCCACTTT.

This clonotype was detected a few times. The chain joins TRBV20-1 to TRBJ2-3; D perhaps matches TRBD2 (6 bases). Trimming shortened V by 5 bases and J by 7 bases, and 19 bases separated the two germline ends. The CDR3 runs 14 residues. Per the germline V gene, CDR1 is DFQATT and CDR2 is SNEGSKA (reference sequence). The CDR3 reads CSAWQEGRSNTQYF. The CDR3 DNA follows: TGCAGTGCTTGGCAGGAGGGTCGATCTAATACGCAGTATTTT.

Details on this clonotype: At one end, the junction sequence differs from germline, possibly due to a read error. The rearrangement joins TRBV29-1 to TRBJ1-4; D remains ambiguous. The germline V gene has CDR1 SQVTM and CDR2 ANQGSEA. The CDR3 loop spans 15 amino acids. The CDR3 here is CSVSTRFPSNERLFF. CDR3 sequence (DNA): TGCAGTGTCTCTACACGCTTCCCTAGTAATGAAAGACTGTTTTTT. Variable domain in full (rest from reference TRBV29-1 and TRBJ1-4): SAVISQKPSRDICQRGTSLTIQCQVDSQVTMMFWYRQQPGQSLTLIATANQGSEATYESGFVIDKFPISRPNLTFSTLTVSNMSPEDSSIYLCSVSTRFPSNERLFFGSGTQLSVL.

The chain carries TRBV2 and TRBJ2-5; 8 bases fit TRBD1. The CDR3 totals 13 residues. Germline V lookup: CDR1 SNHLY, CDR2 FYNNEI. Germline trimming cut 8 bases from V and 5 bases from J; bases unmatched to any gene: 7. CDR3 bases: TGTGCCAGCTTAGAACAGGGGGGCGAGACCCAGTACTTC. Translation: CASLEQGGETQYF.

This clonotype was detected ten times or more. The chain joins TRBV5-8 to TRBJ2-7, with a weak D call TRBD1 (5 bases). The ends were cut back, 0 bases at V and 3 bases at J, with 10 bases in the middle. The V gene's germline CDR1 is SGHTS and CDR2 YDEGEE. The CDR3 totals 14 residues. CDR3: CASSLGFRVYEQYF. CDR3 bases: TGTGCCAGCAGCTTGGGATTCAGGGTCTACGAGCAGTACTTC.

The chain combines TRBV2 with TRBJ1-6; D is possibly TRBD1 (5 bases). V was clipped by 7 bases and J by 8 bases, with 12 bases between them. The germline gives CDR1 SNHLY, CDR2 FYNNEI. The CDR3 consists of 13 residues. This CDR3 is CASKGRVYSPLHF. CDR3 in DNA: TGTGCCAGCAAGGGCAGGGTATATTCACCCCTCCACTTT.

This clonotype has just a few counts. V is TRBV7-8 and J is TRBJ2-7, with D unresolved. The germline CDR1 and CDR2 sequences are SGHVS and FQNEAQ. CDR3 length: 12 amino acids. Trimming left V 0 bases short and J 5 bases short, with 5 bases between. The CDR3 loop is CASSLARHEQYF. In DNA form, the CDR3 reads TGTGCCAGCAGCTTAGCCCGACACGAGCAGTACTTC.

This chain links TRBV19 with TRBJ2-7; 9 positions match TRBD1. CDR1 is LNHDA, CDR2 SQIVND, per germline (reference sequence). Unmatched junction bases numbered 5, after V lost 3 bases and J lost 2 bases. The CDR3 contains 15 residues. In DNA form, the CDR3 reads TGTGCCAGTAGTATTTCGAGACAGGGGGCCTACGAGCAGTACTTC. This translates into CASSISRQGAYEQYF.

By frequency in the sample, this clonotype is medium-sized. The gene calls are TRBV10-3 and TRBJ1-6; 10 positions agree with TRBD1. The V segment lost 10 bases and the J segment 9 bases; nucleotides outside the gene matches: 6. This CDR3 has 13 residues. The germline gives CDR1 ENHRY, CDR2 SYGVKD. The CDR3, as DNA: TGTGCCAGCCATGGGACAGGGGTTTCACCCCTCCACTTT. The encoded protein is CASHGTGVSPLHF.

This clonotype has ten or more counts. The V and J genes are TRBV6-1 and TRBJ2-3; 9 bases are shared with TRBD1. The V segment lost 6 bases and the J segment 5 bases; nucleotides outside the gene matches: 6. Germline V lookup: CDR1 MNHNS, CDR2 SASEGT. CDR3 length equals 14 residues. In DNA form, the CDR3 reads TGTGCCAGCAGGGTAGGGACAGGGAAAGATACGCAGTATTTT. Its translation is CASRVGTGKDTQYF.

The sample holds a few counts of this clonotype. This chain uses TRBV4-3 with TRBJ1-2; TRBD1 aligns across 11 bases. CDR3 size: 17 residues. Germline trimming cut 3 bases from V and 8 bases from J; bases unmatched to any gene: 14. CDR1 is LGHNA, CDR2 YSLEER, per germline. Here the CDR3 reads CASSQADRGLPASGYTF. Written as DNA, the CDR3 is TGCGCCAGCAGCCAGGCGGACAGGGGGCTCCCCGCGAGCGGCTACACCTTC.

CDR3 region: CSVEDAYGYTF. For the CDR3, the DNA is TGCAGCGTTGAAGATGCCTATGGCTACACCTTC. The gene calls are TRBV29-1 and TRBJ1-2; D gene ambiguous. Looked up from germline, CDR1 is SQVTM and CDR2 is ANQGSEA. V was trimmed by 0 bases and J by 4 bases, leaving 3 bases between them. The CDR3 totals 11 residues.

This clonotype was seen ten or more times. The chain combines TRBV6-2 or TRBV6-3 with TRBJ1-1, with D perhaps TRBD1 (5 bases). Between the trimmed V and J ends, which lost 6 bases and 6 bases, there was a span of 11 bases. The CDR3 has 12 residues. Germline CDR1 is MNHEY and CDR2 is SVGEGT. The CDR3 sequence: CASRPWGPEAFF. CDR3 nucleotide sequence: TGTGCCAGCAGACCCTGGGGACCTGAAGCTTTCTTT.